These T cell receptor beta chains were read from a single sample in a study of shared clonotypes between healthy human individuals. Repertoires were generated with immunoSEQ multiplex PCR, while TCRdb's copy carries only in-frame clones and drops some. The sample holds about 800,000 clones, 96% seen once. Sequencing used naive CD8+ T cells sorted from blood. The source is a man in his thirties or forties in good health. Each CDR3 is given with its conserved first and last residue. The order of the fields is CDR3 DNA, CDR3 protein, J gene, clone size, D gene, V gene. A D gene is named only where the DNA matches it firmly. The listing skips clone size in some rows; elsewhere it reads once, few, many or a size class.

CDR3nt: TGTGCCAGCAGTTACGGGGTTCCCGTTTCCTACGAGCAGTACTTC
CDR3aa: CASSYGVPVSYEQYF
j_gene: TRBJ2-7
abundance: once
d_gene: NA
v_gene: TRBV6-5

CDR3nt: TGTGCCAGCAGCTTAGGGGGAACCCCAATGGGGGAGCAGTTCTTC
CDR3aa: CASSLGGTPMGEQFF
j_gene: TRBJ2-1
abundance: NA
d_gene: NA
v_gene: TRBV7-3

CDR3nt: TGTGCCTGGAGTGTATCGGGAGGGAGCTACGAGCAGTACTTC
CDR3aa: CAWSVSGGSYEQYF
j_gene: TRBJ2-7
abundance: NA
d_gene: TRBD2
v_gene: TRBV30

CDR3nt: TGCAGCGTTGAACTATCGGGACTGGAAGTCTACGAGCAGTACTTC
CDR3aa: CSVELSGLEVYEQYF
j_gene: TRBJ2-7
abundance: once
d_gene: NA
v_gene: TRBV29-1

CDR3nt: TGTGCCAGCGGGACAGTTGATAGCAATCAGCCCCAGCATTTT
CDR3aa: CASGTVDSNQPQHF
j_gene: TRBJ1-5
abundance: NA
d_gene: TRBD1
v_gene: TRBV27

CDR3nt: TGCAGCGTTGGGGTCGCCCAGAATCAGCCCCAGCATTTT
CDR3aa: CSVGVAQNQPQHF
j_gene: TRBJ1-5
abundance: NA
d_gene: NA
v_gene: TRBV29-1

CDR3nt: TGTGCCAGCGGGGGCTACGAGCAGTACTTC
CDR3aa: CASGGYEQYF
j_gene: TRBJ2-7
abundance: NA
d_gene: NA
v_gene: TRBV27

CDR3nt: TGTGCCAGCCACAAGGGGGGCACAGATACGCAGTATTTT
CDR3aa: CASHKGGTDTQYF
j_gene: TRBJ2-3
abundance: NA
d_gene: NA
v_gene: TRBV28

CDR3nt: TGTGCCAGCAGCTTAGGGGTTGCTAGCGGGGGGCACAATGAGCAGTTCTTC
CDR3aa: CASSLGVASGGHNEQFF
j_gene: TRBJ2-1
abundance: NA
d_gene: TRBD2
v_gene: TRBV11-2

CDR3nt: TGTGCCAGTAGTCCCCCCGCGGGCGGCGTCGGGGAGCTGTTTTTT
CDR3aa: CASSPPAGGVGELFF
j_gene: TRBJ2-2
abundance: once
d_gene: NA
v_gene: TRBV19

CDR3nt: TGCGCCAGCAGCCAAGGTCTTGGGTACGAGCAGTACTTC
CDR3aa: CASSQGLGYEQYF
j_gene: TRBJ2-7
abundance: NA
d_gene: NA
v_gene: TRBV4-1

CDR3nt: TGTGCCGGCATGGGCGGGATAATATTGTACAATGAGCAGTTCTTC
CDR3aa: CAGMGGIILYNEQFF
j_gene: TRBJ2-1
abundance: NA
d_gene: NA
v_gene: TRBV28

CDR3nt: TGTGCCAGCAGCTTAACAGGGAAGGACACCGGGGAGCTGTTTTTT
CDR3aa: CASSLTGKDTGELFF
j_gene: TRBJ2-2
abundance: NA
d_gene: NA
v_gene: TRBV11-2

CDR3nt: TGTGCCTGGAGTGTACCAAGGACTGAAGCTTTCTTT
CDR3aa: CAWSVPRTEAFF
j_gene: TRBJ1-1
abundance: NA
d_gene: NA
v_gene: TRBV30

CDR3nt: TGTGCCAGCAGTTTCGGGACAGGGGCTAGAGATACGCAGTATTTT
CDR3aa: CASSFGTGARDTQYF
j_gene: TRBJ2-3
abundance: NA
d_gene: TRBD1
v_gene: TRBV7-6

CDR3nt: TGTGCCAGCAGCTTAAGTCCAGCGGGGGCCTACGAGCAGTACTTC
CDR3aa: CASSLSPAGAYEQYF
j_gene: TRBJ2-7
abundance: NA
d_gene: TRBD2
v_gene: TRBV7-3